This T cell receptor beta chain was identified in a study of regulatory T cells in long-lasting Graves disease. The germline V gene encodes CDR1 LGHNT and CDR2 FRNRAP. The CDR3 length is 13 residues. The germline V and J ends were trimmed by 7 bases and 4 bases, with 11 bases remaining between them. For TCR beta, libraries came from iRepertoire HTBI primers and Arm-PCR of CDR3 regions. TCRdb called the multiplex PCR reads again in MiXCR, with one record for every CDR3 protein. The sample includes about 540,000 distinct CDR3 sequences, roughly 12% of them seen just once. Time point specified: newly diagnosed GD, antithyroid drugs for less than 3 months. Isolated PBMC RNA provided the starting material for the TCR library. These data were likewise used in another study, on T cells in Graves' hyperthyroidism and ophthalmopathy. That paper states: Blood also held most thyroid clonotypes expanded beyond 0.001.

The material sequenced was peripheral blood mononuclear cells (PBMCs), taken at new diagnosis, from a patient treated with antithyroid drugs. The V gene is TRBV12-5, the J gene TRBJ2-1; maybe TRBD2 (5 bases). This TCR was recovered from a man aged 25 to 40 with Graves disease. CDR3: CASAPSGYNEQFF. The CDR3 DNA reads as TGTGCTAGTGCCCCGTCGGGATACAATGAGCAGTTCTTC.